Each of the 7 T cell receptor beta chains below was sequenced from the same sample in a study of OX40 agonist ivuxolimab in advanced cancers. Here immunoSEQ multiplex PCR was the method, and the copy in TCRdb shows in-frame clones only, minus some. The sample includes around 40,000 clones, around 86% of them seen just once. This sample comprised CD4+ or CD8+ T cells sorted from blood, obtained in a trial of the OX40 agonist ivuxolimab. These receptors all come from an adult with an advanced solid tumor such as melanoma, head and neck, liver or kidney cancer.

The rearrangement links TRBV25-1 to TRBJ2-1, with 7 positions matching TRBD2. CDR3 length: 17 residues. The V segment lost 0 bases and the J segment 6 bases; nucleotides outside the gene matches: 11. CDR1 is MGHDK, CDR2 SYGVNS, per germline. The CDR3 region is CASSEYEGGRIVNEQFF. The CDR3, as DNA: TGTGCCAGCAGTGAATACGAGGGCGGGAGAATCGTCAATGAGCAGTTCTTC. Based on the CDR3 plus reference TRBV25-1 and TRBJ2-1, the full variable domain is EADIYQTPRYLVIGTGKKITLECSQTMGHDKMYWYQQDPGMELHLIHYSYGVNSTEKGDLSSESTVSRIRTEHFPLTLESARPSHTSQYLCASSEYEGGRIVNEQFFGPGTRLTVL.

Here the CDR3 DNA reads TGTGCCAGCAGCTTATCAGGGGGGGCTGAGACTGAAGCTTTCTTT. Translating gives CASSLSGGAETEAFF. This sequence joins TRBV7-3 and TRBJ1-1; TRBD1 matches 7 bases. The junction had 8 bases not matched to a gene; V was cut back by 2 bases and J by 5 bases. The CDR3 runs to 15 residues. Germline V gene lookup returns CDR1 SGHTA and CDR2 FQGTGA.

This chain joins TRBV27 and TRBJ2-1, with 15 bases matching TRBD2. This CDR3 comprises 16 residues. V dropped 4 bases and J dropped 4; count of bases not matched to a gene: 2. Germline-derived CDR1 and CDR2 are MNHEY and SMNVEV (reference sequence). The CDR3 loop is CASSSGLAGGYNEQFF. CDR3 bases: TGTGCCAGCAGTTCAGGACTAGCGGGGGGGTACAATGAGCAGTTCTTC.

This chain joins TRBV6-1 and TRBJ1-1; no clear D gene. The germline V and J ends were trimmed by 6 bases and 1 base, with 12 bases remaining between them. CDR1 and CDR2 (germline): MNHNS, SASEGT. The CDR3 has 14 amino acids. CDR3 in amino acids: CASRGDIANTEAFF. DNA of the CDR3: TGTGCCAGCAGAGGAGACATAGCGAACACTGAAGCTTTCTTT.

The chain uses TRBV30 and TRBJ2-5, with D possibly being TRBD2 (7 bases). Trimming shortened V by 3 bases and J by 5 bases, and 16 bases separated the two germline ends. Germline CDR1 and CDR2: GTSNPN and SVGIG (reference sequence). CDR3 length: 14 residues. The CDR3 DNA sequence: TGTGCCTGGAGCCCCGGGGGGCATGGGGAGACCCAGTACTTC. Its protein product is CAWSPGGHGETQYF.

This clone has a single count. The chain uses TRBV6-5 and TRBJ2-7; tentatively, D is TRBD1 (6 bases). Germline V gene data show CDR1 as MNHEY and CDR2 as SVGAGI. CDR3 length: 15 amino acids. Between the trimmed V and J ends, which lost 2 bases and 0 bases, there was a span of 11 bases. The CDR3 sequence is CASSYAAGDSYEQYF. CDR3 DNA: TGTGCCAGCAGTTACGCTGCAGGGGACTCCTACGAGCAGTACTTC.

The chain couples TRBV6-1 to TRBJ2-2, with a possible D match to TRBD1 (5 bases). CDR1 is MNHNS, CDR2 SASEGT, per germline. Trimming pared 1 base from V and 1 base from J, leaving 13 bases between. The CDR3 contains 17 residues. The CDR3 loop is CASSEGGDSQNTGELFF. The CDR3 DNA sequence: TGTGCCAGCAGTGAAGGCGGTGACAGCCAGAACACCGGGGAGCTGTTTTTT.